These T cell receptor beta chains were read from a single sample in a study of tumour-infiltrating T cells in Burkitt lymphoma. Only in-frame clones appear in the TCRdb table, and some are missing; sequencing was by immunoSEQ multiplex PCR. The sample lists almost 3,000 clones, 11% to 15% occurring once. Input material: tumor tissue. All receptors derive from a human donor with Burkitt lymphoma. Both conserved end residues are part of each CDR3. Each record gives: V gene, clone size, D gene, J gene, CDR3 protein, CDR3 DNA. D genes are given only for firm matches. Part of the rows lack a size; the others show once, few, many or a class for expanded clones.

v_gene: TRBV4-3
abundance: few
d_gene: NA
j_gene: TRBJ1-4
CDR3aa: CASSPSMGLNGEKLFF
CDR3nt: TGCGCCAGCAGCCCCTCGATGGGTCTAAATGGGGAAAAACTGTTTTTT

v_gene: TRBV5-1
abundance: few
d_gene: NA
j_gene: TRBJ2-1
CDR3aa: CASSLSNEQFF
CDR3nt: TGCGCCAGCAGCCTTAGCAATGAGCAGTTCTTC

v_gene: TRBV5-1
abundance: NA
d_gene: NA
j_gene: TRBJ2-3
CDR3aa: CASSSPGEGLNF
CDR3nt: TGCGCCAGCAGCTCTCCGGGCGAAGGCTTGAATTTT

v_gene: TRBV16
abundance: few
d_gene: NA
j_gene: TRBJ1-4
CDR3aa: CASSPGATNEKLFF
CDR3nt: TGTGCCAGCAGCCCAGGGGCAACTAATGAAAAACTGTTTTTT

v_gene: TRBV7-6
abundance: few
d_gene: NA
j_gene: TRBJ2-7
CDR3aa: CASSGVASEQYF
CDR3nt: TGTGCCAGCAGCGGGGTAGCCTCCGAGCAGTACTTC

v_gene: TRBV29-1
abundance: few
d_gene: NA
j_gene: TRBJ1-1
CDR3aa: CSVDRVTEAFF
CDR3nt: TGCAGCGTTGACAGGGTCACTGAAGCTTTCTTT

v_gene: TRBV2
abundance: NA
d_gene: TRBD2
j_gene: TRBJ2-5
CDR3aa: CASSAGTSEQETQYF
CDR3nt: TGTGCCAGCAGTGCTGGGACTAGCGAACAAGAGACCCAGTACTTC

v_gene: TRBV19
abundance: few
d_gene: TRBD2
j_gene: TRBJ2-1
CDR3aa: CASSITSGSFDEQFF
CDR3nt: TGTGCCAGTAGTATAACTAGCGGGAGTTTCGATGAGCAGTTCTTC

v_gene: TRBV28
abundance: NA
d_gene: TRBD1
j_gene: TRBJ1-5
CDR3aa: CASSLGLGQAYNNQPQHF
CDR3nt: TGTGCCAGCAGTTTGGGACTGGGACAGGCGTATAACAATCAGCCCCAGCATTTT

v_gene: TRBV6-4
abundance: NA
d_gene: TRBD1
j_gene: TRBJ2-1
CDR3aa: CASRYRGKRQYEQFF
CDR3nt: TGTGCCAGCAGGTACAGGGGAAAGCGTCAATATGAGCAGTTCTTC

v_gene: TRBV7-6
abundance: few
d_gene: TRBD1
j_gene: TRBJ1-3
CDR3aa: CASSTGVSGNTIYF
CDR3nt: TGTGCCAGCAGCACAGGGGTTTCTGGAAACACCATATATTTT

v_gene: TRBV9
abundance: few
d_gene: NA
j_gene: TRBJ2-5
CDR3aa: CASSAGGETQYF
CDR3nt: TGTGCCAGCAGCGCAGGAGGAGAGACCCAGTACTTC

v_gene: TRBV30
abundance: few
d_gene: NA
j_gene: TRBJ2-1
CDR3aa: CAWSGEAQFF
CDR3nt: TGTGCCTGGAGTGGCGAAGCGCAGTTCTTC

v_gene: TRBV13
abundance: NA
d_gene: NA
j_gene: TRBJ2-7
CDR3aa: CASSEDRGNYEQYF
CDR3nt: TGTGCCAGCAGCGAGGACCGGGGGAACTACGAGCAGTACTTC

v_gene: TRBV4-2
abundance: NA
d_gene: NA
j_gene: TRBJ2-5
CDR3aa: CASSQAGFQETQYF
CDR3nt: TGTGCCAGCAGCCAAGCGGGCTTTCAAGAGACCCAGTACTTC

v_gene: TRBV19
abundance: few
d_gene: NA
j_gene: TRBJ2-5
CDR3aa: CAKVGGWGAPGLETQYF
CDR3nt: TGTGCCAAAGTAGGGGGTTGGGGGGCCCCGGGGTTGGAGACCCAGTACTTC

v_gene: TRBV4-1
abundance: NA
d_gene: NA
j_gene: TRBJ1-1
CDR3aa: CASRAARFGTEAFF
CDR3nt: TGCGCCAGCAGAGCCGCTCGGTTTGGCACTGAAGCTTTCTTT

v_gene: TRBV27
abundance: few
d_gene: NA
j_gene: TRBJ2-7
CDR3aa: CASRLAGQRHYEQYF
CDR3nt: TGTGCCAGCAGGCTGGCCGGACAGCGTCACTACGAGCAGTACTTC

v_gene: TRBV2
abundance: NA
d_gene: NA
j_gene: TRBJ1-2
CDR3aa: CASSGPGNYGYTF
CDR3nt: TGTGCCAGCAGTGGCCCAGGGAACTATGGCTACACCTTC

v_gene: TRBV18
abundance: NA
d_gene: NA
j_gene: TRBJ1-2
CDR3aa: CASSPPGVYGYTF
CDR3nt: TGTGCCAGCTCACCTCCAGGGGTCTATGGCTACACCTTC

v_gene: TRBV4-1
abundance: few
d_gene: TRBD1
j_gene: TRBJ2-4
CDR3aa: CASSQEKEGTGRIQYF
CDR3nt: TGCGCCAGCAGCCAAGAAAAAGAAGGGACAGGGAGGATTCAGTACTTC

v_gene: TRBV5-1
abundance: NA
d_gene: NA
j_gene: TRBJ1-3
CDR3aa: CASSLSTGGNTIYF
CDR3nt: TGCGCCAGCAGCTTGTCAACTGGGGGAAACACCATATATTTT

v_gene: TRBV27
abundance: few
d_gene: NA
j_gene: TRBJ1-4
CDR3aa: CASSPARGKLFF
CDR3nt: TGTGCCAGCAGTCCTGCTAGGGGAAAACTGTTTTTT

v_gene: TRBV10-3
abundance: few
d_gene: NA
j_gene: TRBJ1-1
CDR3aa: CATQGTTEAFF
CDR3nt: TGTGCCACCCAGGGGACCACTGAAGCTTTCTTT

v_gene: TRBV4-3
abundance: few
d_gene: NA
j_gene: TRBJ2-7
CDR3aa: CASSQDHEGSYEQYF
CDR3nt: TGCGCCAGCAGCCAGGACCATGAGGGGAGCTACGAGCAGTACTTC

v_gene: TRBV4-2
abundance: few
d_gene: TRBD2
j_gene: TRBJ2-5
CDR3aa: CASSQDREGQETQYF
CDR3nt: TGTGCCAGCAGCCAAGATCGGGAGGGCCAAGAGACCCAGTACTTC

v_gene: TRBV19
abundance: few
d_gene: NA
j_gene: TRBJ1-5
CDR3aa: CASRSFRGFGIYSNQPQHF
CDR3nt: TGTGCCAGCAGGAGTTTCAGGGGATTTGGGATCTATAGCAATCAGCCCCAGCATTTT

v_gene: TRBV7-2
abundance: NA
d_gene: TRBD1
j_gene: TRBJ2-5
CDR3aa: CANSLSGQVQETQYF
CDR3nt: TGTGCCAACAGCTTAAGCGGACAGGTCCAAGAGACCCAGTACTTC

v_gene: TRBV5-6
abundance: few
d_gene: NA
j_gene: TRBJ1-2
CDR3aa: CASSFQGRGYTF
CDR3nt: TGTGCCAGCAGCTTCCAGGGACGGGGCTACACCTTC

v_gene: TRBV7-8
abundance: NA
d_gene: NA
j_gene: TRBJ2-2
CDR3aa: CASRENTGELFF
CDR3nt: TGTGCCAGTCGCGAGAACACCGGGGAGCTGTTTTTT

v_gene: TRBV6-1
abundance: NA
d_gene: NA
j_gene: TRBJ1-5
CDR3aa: CASSEGPVGNQPQHF
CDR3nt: TGTGCCAGCAGTGAGGGACCCGTAGGCAATCAGCCCCAGCATTTT

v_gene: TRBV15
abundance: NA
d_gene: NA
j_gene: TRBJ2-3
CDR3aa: CATSRAHTDTQYF
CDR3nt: TGTGCCACCAGCAGAGCCCACACAGATACGCAGTATTTT

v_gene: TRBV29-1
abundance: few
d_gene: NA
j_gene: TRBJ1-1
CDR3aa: CSVRHAGTEAFF
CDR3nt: TGCAGCGTTCGCCACGCGGGAACTGAAGCTTTCTTT

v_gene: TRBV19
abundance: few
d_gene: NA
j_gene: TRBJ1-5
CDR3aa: CASRFNTLNQPQHF
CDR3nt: TGTGCCAGTAGGTTTAACACCCTTAATCAGCCCCAGCATTTT

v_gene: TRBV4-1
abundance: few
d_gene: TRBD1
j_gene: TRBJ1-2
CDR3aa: CASSPQTGVKDGYTF
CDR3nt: TGCGCCAGCAGCCCACAGACAGGGGTGAAGGATGGCTACACCTTC

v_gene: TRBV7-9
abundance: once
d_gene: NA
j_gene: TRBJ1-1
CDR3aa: CASSLENTEAFF
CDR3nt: TGTGCCAGCAGCTTGGAGAACACTGAAGCTTTCTTT

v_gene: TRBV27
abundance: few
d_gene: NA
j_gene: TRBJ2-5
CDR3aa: CADGASQETQYF
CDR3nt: TGTGCTGATGGAGCTAGCCAAGAGACCCAGTACTTC

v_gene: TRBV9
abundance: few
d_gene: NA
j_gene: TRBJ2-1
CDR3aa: CASSSGTSYNEQFF
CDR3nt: TGTGCCAGCAGCTCGGGAACTTCCTACAATGAGCAGTTCTTC

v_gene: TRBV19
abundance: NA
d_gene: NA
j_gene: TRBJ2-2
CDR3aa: CASKAGSNTGELFF
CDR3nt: TGTGCCAGTAAAGCAGGGTCGAACACCGGGGAGCTGTTTTTT

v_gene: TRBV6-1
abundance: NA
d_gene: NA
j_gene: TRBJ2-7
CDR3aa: CASSDRTGLVRKQYF
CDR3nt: TGTGCCAGCAGTGACAGGACAGGACTAGTCCGGAAGCAGTACTTC

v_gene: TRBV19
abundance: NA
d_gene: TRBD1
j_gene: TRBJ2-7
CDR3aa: CVSGTGGNEQYF
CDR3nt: TGTGTCAGTGGGACAGGGGGTAACGAGCAGTACTTC

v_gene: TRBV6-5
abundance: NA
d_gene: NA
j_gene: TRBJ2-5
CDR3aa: CASSPIGFQETQYF
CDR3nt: TGTGCCAGCAGTCCCATAGGGTTCCAAGAGACCCAGTACTTC

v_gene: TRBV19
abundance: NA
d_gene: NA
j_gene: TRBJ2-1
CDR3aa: CASRDSGTSYNEQFF
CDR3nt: TGTGCCAGTAGAGACTCCGGGACTTCCTACAATGAGCAGTTCTTC

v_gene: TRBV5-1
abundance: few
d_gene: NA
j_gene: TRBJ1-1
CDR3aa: CASSREGDTEAFF
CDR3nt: TGCGCCAGCAGCCGGGAAGGGGACACTGAAGCTTTCTTT

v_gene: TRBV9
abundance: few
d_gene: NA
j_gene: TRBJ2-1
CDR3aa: CASSVRGSYNEQFF
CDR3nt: TGTGCCAGCAGCGTCCGGGGGTCCTACAATGAGCAGTTCTTC

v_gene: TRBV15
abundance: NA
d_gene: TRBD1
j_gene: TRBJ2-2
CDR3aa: CATSREVVRGWAGELFF
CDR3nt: TGTGCCACCAGCAGAGAGGTGGTCAGGGGGTGGGCCGGGGAGCTGTTTTTT

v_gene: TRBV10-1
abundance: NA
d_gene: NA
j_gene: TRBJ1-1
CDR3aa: CASRSGLNTEAFF
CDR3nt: TGCGCCAGCAGGAGCGGTTTGAACACTGAAGCTTTCTTT

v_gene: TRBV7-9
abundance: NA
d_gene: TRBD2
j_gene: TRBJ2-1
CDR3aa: CASSLALFLAGNSYNEQFF
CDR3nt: TGTGCCAGCAGCTTAGCGCTCTTCCTAGCGGGTAACTCCTACAATGAGCAGTTCTTC

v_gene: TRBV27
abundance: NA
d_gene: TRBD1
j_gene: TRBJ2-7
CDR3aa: CASTQSRGTGGGEQYF
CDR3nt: TGTGCCAGCACCCAAAGTCGTGGGACAGGGGGCGGCGAGCAGTACTTC

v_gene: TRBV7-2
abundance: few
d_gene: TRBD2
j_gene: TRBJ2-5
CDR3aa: CASSFSVAGVETQYF
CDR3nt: TGTGCCAGCAGCTTCAGTGTGGCGGGAGTTGAGACCCAGTACTTC

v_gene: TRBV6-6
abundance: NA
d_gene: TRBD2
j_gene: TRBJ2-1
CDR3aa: CASSRSGTSWYNEQFF
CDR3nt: TGTGCCAGCAGTCGCTCCGGGACTAGCTGGTACAATGAGCAGTTCTTC

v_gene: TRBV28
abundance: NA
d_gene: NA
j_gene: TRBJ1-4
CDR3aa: CASTTTATNEKLFF
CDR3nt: TGTGCCAGCACCACTACAGCGACTAATGAAAAACTGTTTTTT

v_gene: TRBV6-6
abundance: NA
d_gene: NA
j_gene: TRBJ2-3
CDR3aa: CASSYGFPSTDTQYF
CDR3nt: TGTGCCAGCAGTTACGGCTTTCCTAGCACAGATACGCAGTATTTT

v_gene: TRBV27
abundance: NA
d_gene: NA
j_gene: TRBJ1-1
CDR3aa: CASSLRKENTEAFF
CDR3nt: TGTGCCAGCAGTTTGAGGAAAGAGAACACTGAAGCTTTCTTT

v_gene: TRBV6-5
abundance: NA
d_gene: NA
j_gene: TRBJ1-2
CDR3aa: CASSYGQPYFNYGYTF
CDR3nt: TGTGCCAGCAGTTACGGGCAGCCTTACTTTAACTATGGCTACACCTTC

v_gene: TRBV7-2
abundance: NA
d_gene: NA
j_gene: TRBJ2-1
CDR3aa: CASSPRRENNEQFF
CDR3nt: TGTGCCAGCAGCCCGAGAAGGGAAAACAATGAGCAGTTCTTC

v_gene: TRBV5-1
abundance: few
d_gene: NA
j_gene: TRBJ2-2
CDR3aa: CASSQGAGELFF
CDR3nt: TGCGCCAGCAGCCAAGGGGCCGGGGAGCTGTTTTTT

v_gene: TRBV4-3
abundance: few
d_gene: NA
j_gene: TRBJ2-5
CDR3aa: CASSPRTGSGQETQYF
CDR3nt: TGCGCCAGCAGCCCTCGGACGGGATCAGGCCAAGAGACCCAGTACTTC

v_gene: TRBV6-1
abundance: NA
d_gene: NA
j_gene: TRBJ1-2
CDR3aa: CASMVDNNYGYTF
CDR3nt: TGTGCCAGCATGGTTGACAATAACTATGGCTACACCTTC